One sample yielded the 3 T cell receptor beta chains listed below, sequenced in a study of beta chain features in type 1 diabetes. Isolated RNA was reverse transcribed in full, so expressed TCRB transcripts were sequenced. Assay used: immunoSEQ multiplex PCR; TCRdb lists only in-frame clones, some missing. Here the sample spans about 270,000 clones, 13% to 15% being singletons. Material: naive CD4+ T cells from blood. All receptors derive from a woman between 35 and 50 years old in good health.

This clone was seen a handful of times. The rearrangement links TRBV11-1 to TRBJ2-5, with D tentatively TRBD1 (6 bases). With 0 bases removed from V and 5 bases from J, the gap between germline ends came to 16 bases. The CDR3 consists of 16 residues. Looked up from germline, CDR1 is SGHAT and CDR2 is FQDESV (reference sequence). CDR3 in amino acids: CASSLAVQGITETQYF. The CDR3 DNA reads TGTGCCAGCAGCTTAGCGGTACAGGGAATAACGGAGACCCAGTACTTC.

In this sample, this clone turned up many times. V and J are TRBV15 and TRBJ2-5; 7 bases match TRBD2. This CDR3 has 15 amino acids. Trimming cost V 6 bases and J 3 bases; bases outside gene matches: 10. Per the germline V gene, CDR1 is LNHNV and CDR2 is YYDKDF (reference sequence). CDR3 nucleotide sequence: TGTGCCACCAGACTAATGTCCGCGGGAGAAGAGACCCAGTACTTC. Translated, it gives CATRLMSAGEETQYF.

This rearrangement joins TRBV19 to TRBJ1-1; TRBD1 aligns across 7 bases. V gave up 3 bases and J gave up 4 bases; unmatched junction bases: 8. Germline values: CDR1 LNHDA, CDR2 SQIVND (reference sequence). CDR3 size: 15 residues. The CDR3 DNA follows: TGTGCCAGTAGTATCTACAGGGGTTCAAGCACTGAAGCTTTCTTT. Protein: CASSIYRGSSTEAFF.